This section outlines one TCR beta chain sequence together with its context. Its target antigen remains unknown. No base quality values were provided; no much bigger clone lies one nucleotide off. There are 14 amino acids in the CDR3, from cysteine to phenylalanine inclusive. CDR3 DNA only is kept here, 42 bases in frame from base 1. Per the germline V gene, ENHRY is the CDR1 and SYGVKD is the CDR2. The germline V end is reduced by 6 bases and the J end by 4 bases; junction bases left unmatched: 6. This specimen belongs to a study of T-cell memory formation after mild COVID-19 (dated by TCRdb to about 2021). General notes on the study: TCR sequence clusters from the two donors were found to be largely donor specific. T-cell clones expanding and contracting after mild COVID-19 in a couple of donors were tracked by longitudinal TCRalpha and TCRbeta repertoire sequencing. The cohort comprised two young, previously healthy adult volunteers, one female and one male. General findings and caveats noted by the study authors: Contracting CD4+ clones were located mainly in the CM and EM memory subsets, whereas CD8+ clones were found to be enriched in EMRA. Some responding clones were detected in pre-infection memory, which suggested that pre-existing cross-reactive memory T cells had joined the SARS-CoV-2 response. The study included only a couple of mild cases, and larger cohorts that include severe cases with pre-infection samples were judged to be necessary. The second-wave clones that peaked on day 37 were not confirmed to be SARS-CoV-2 specific. Clones contracting from day 15 to 85 had balanced CD4/CD8 phenotypes, while a second wave expanding from day 15 to 37 was biased towards CD4+.

TCRdb lists the instrument as Illumina NovaSeq 6000. Using 5'RACE with constant-segment primers, TCRalpha and TCRbeta cDNA libraries were constructed, with sample barcodes and unique molecular identifiers added in the process. Trizol reagent was used to extract RNA from every sample. Library amplification was performed in two PCR steps, and a second sample barcode and Illumina TruSeq adapters were introduced in the second step. The libraries were sequenced on an Illumina NovaSeq using 2 x 150 bp paired-end reads. Turning to the authors' computational methods: With migec v1.2.7, reads were demultiplexed and then collapsed into UMI-guided consensus sequences. Using mixcr v2.1.11, UMI consensuses were aligned to TRA and TRB V and J templates and then assembled into clonotypes. A clonotype was counted as expanded or contracted only when both edgeR and NoisET called the clonotype significant, with the noise models trained on biological replicates. For edgeR calls, the thresholds were a false discovery rate-adjusted p below 0.01 and a log2 fold-change of 1. As an exploratory analysis of dynamics, max-normalized trajectories of the 1000 most abundant clonotypes were examined with PCA combined with hierarchical clustering. Separately sequenced CD4+ and CD8+ repertoires were used to assign a CD4 or CD8 phenotype to each responding clone. TCRdb took the public reads, trimmed them with fastp at Q25, ran MiXCR for clone calling and kept in-frame beta chains. Each entry merges the rows of one CDR3 protein and shows their most common DNA and genes. These V and J calls derive from TCRdb rather than the authors' analysis. For this sample there are 250,000 to 350,000 distinct CDR3 sequences; about 16% appear just once. About 23% of the sample is held by the ten biggest clonotypes.

Ficoll-Paque density gradient centrifugation was the method used to isolate PBMCs. Sequenced: PBMCs or a T cell subset sorted from them (not recorded which). The clonotype was recovered from a young man who had mild COVID-19 (a few samples of this study predate the infection). The sample titles of this study are shuffled in the database, so cell type and time point are left out; the donor was told from shared clones. The chain was built from TRBV10-3 and TRBJ2-3; 8 central bases correspond to TRBD2. The nucleotide sequence reads TGTGCCATCAGAGTAGCGGGGATTTCAGATACGCAGTATTTT. Translated, it gives CAIRVAGISDTQYF.